The next 32 T cell receptor beta chains were all read from a single sample in a study of blood T cell repertoires in COVID-19. Some clones are missing from TCRdb's copy, which holds only in-frame ones; the method was immunoSEQ multiplex PCR. The profile shows 70,000 to 100,000 clones, 90% to 95% of them singletons. The sequenced sample consisted of peripheral blood. All receptors come from a man between 60 and 75 years old with acute or convalescent COVID-19.

The V call is TRBV19, the J call TRBJ2-7; 11 bases are a match to TRBD1. Germline CDR1 reads LNHDA; CDR2 reads SQIVND (reference sequence). With V trimmed by 6 bases and J by 3 bases, 7 bases remained unmatched. The CDR3 has 15 amino acids. Written as DNA, the CDR3 is TGTGCCAGTAGATATCGCGGGACAGGGGGCTACGAGCAGTACTTC. This codes for CASRYRGTGGYEQYF.

The rearrangement links TRBV2 to TRBJ2-7, with D maybe TRBD1 (5 bases). The CDR3 spans 14 residues. Deletions cut 1 base from V and 3 bases from J, with 10 bases between. Germline loops: CDR1 SNHLY, CDR2 FYNNEI. CDR3 residues: CASSEGGSHYEQYF. CDR3 DNA sequence: TGTGCCAGCAGTGAAGGGGGCTCGCACTACGAGCAGTACTTC.

The genes are TRBV28 and TRBJ2-1; a weak D match, TRBD1 (6 bases). The CDR3 is 14 residues long. V shed 10 bases and J shed 2 bases, with 15 bases lying between them. The germline gives CDR1 MDHEN, CDR2 SYDVKM. The CDR3 DNA follows: TGTGCCACCCAAGGGGCAGGGGCCTACAATGAGCAGTTCTTC. It codes for CATQGAGAYNEQFF.

The chain recombines TRBV28 with TRBJ1-1; maybe TRBD1 (5 bases). Germline V gene sequence: CDR1 MDHEN, CDR2 SYDVKM. V lost 3 bases to trimming and J lost 4 bases, with 12 bases between them. This CDR3 is 14 amino acids long. The CDR3 is CASSLGGTSTEAFF. CDR3 in DNA: TGTGCCAGCAGTTTGGGGGGGACCAGCACTGAAGCTTTCTTT.

This clone has a single count. The chain couples TRBV4-2 to TRBJ1-4; the D is unclear. V lost 0 bases and J 0 bases, leaving 5 bases between the germline ends. The CDR3 runs to 15 residues. Germline CDR1 and CDR2: LGHNA and YNFKEQ. The CDR3 sequence: CASSQEAATNEKLFF. DNA of the CDR3: TGTGCCAGCAGCCAAGAGGCAGCAACTAATGAAAAACTGTTTTTT.

The chain joins TRBV28 to TRBJ1-2; weak D call: TRBD1 (6 bases). V was cut by 7 bases and J by 2 bases, with 14 bases left in between. CDR1 MDHEN and CDR2 SYDVKM come from the germline V gene. This CDR3 spans 14 amino acids. CDR3 protein: CASTGGGGNYGYTF. The CDR3 DNA sequence: TGTGCCAGCACGGGGGGCGGGGGCAACTATGGCTACACCTTC.

The chain recombines TRBV7-3 with TRBJ2-6; 7 nucleotides match TRBD2. CDR3 size: 16 residues. Per germline, CDR1 SGHTA and CDR2 FQGTGA. After removal of 1 base from V and 6 bases from J, the junction contained 6 bases not matched to a gene. This CDR3 is CASSLKGGGLANVLTF. CDR3 DNA sequence: TGTGCCAGCAGCTTAAAAGGCGGGGGACTGGCCAACGTCCTGACTTTC.

The chain employs TRBV10-3 and TRBJ1-5; no clear D. V was cut by 3 bases and J by 2 bases, with 11 bases left in between. The CDR3 is 15 residues long. Germline CDR1 ENHRY, CDR2 SYGVKD. The DNA for the CDR3 is TGTGCCATCAGTGATCCCCCCGGGGGCAATCAGCCCCAGCATTTT. This translates into CAISDPPGGNQPQHF.

This rearrangement joins TRBV28 to TRBJ1-1; D unresolved. The CDR3 sequence is 11 residues long. CDR1 and CDR2 from the germline V gene are MDHEN and SYDVKM. V lost 7 bases, J lost 7 bases, and 10 bases lay in between. CDR3 DNA sequence: TGTGCCAGCACAGAGGGCATTGAAGCTTTCTTT. Amino acids: CASTEGIEAFF.

This chain joins TRBV10-2 and TRBJ1-2; 7 bases agree with TRBD1. Germline CDR1 is WSHSY and CDR2 is SAAADI. The V gene end was trimmed by 6 bases and the J gene end by 6 bases; junction bases not matched to a gene: 13. This CDR3 has 15 residues. CDR3 DNA sequence: TGCGCCAGCAGAGACTCAGACAGGGCGTCGGATGGCTACACCTTC. Residues: CASRDSDRASDGYTF.

On this clone itself: The sample has other DNA sequences that encode this CDR3 too. The J gene is TRBJ2-7, the V gene TRBV18; 8 bases match TRBD2. The junction had 5 bases not matched to a gene; V was cut back by 6 bases and J by 1 base. The CDR3 extends over 14 amino acids. Looked up from germline, CDR1 is KGHSH and CDR2 is LQKENI. CDR3 in DNA: TGTGCCAGCTCCCCCGGGACTAGTTCCTACGAGCAGTACTTC. Residues: CASSPGTSSYEQYF.

The chain recombines TRBV29-1 with TRBJ2-5, with 7 bases that match TRBD1. After removal of 7 bases from V and 4 bases from J, the junction contained 6 bases not matched to a gene. This CDR3 has 12 residues. Germline values: CDR1 SQVTM, CDR2 ANQGSEA. DNA of the CDR3: TGCAGCGCCTTCCACAGGGGAGAGACCCAGTACTTC. Encoded protein: CSAFHRGETQYF.

To note about this clone: The germline gene is not matched at one end of the junction; a read error may be the cause. The V call is TRBV6-6, the J call TRBJ2-7; D perhaps matches TRBD1 (6 bases). Germline CDR1 and CDR2: MNHNY and SVGAGI (reference sequence). CDR3 length: 13 amino acids. The CDR3 sequence is CAISEYRDTLLTF. The CDR3 DNA reads TGTGCCATATCAGAGTACCGGGACACCCTCCTTACGTTC.

The chain links TRBV19 to TRBJ2-6, with 9 bases that match TRBD2. Germline values: CDR1 LNHDA, CDR2 SQIVND (reference sequence). V lost 6 bases to trimming and J lost 1 base; unmatched junction nucleotides: 4. The CDR3 consists of 16 residues. The CDR3 DNA follows: TGTGCCAGTAGAGGCACTAGCGGGTCTGGGGCCAACGTCCTGACTTTC. As protein: CASRGTSGSGANVLTF.

V gene TRBV5-1 combines with J gene TRBJ2-7; maybe TRBD2 (5 bases). The CDR3 extends over 14 amino acids. CDR1 and CDR2 (germline): SGHRS, YFSETQ. V gave up 3 bases and J gave up 0 bases, with 10 bases separating them. The CDR3 loop is CASSSGINSYEQYF. The CDR3 region has the DNA TGCGCCAGCAGCTCCGGGATAAACTCCTACGAGCAGTACTTC.

The gene calls are TRBV6-5 and TRBJ1-2, with 8 bases fitting TRBD1. CDR3 length: 13 amino acids. V lost 8 bases and J lost 9; bases outside the gene matches: 11. CDR1 and CDR2 from the germline V gene are MNHEY and SVGAGI. The CDR3 nucleotides are TGTGCCAGCGACCCAGGGACAGGCCGAAGCTACACCTTC. This encodes CASDPGTGRSYTF.

This clone was counted once. The chain links TRBV27 to TRBJ2-2, with 12 nucleotides matching TRBD2. The V gene's germline CDR1 is MNHEY and CDR2 SMNVEV (reference sequence). With 5 bases clipped from V and 2 bases from J, the junction kept 3 bases outside the gene matches. This CDR3 is built from 16 residues. CDR3 sequence reads: CASSGLAGLNTGELFF. CDR3 DNA: TGTGCCAGCAGTGGACTAGCGGGACTAAACACCGGGGAGCTGTTTTTT.

The chain employs TRBV24-1 and TRBJ2-7, with 8 bases identical to TRBD1. J was trimmed by 0 bases and V by 6 bases; bases with no gene match: 6. This CDR3 has 15 amino acids. Germline CDR1 and CDR2: KGHDR and SFDVKD. CDR3 DNA: TGTGCCACCAGTAATTCCAGGGGGCCCTCCTACGAGCAGTACTTC. It encodes CATSNSRGPSYEQYF.

The rearrangement uses TRBV6-6 and TRBJ2-5, with 9 bases fitting TRBD1. Trimming cost V 6 bases and J 5 bases; bases outside gene matches: 4. CDR1 and CDR2 from the germline V gene are MNHNY and SVGAGI (reference sequence). This CDR3 has 13 residues. The CDR3: CASRLQGAETQYF. In nucleotides, the CDR3 is TGTGCCAGCAGACTACAGGGGGCTGAGACCCAGTACTTC.

The rearrangement links TRBV7-9 to TRBJ2-5; tentative D call: TRBD1 (6 bases). The CDR3 is made up of 13 amino acids. V shed 2 bases and J shed 5 bases, with 9 bases lying between them. CDR1 is SEHNR and CDR2 is FQNEAQ in the germline V gene (reference sequence). The CDR3 nucleotides read TGTGCCAGCAGCTTATACAGGGCTGAGACCCAGTACTTC. As protein: CASSLYRAETQYF.

J is TRBJ2-1 and V is TRBV7-8, with 10 bases lining up with TRBD2. The junction had 25 bases not matched to a gene; V was cut back by 5 bases and J by 0 bases. Looked up from germline, CDR1 is SGHVS and CDR2 is FQNEAQ. This CDR3 spans 23 amino acids. The CDR3 region is CASSRRTREASGSPSSSYNEQFF. The CDR3, as DNA: TGTGCCAGCAGCCGCCGCACCCGCGAGGCTAGCGGGAGTCCATCGAGCTCCTACAATGAGCAGTTCTTC.

The rearrangement uses TRBV6-2 or TRBV6-3 and TRBJ2-1, with 7 bases that match TRBD2. The CDR3 has 13 residues. The germline V gene has CDR1 MNHEY and CDR2 SVGEGT. Trimming removed 1 base from V and 6 bases from J; junction bases left unmatched: 0. The CDR3 region is CASSYWGGNEQFF. CDR3 coding DNA: TGTGCCAGCAGTTACTGGGGGGGCAATGAGCAGTTCTTC.

DNA of the CDR3: TGTGCCAGCAGCTCACGGACTAGCGGGATGAGTCGGACCCAGTACTTC. Amino acids: CASSSRTSGMSRTQYF. This rearrangement joins TRBV5-4 to TRBJ2-5; TRBD2 agrees at 12 bases. V shed 3 bases and J 7 bases; nucleotides not matched to a gene: 10. Germline V lookup: CDR1 SGHNT, CDR2 YYREEE (reference sequence). The CDR3 is 16 amino acids.

The V and J genes are TRBV28 and TRBJ1-3; the D gene is possibly TRBD1 (5 bases). The germline gives CDR1 MDHEN, CDR2 SYDVKM. Trimming removed 6 bases at V and 0 bases at J, with 12 bases between. The CDR3 consists of 15 residues. This CDR3 is CASSPGHLSGNTIYF. CDR3 in DNA: TGTGCCAGCAGCCCAGGACACCTCTCTGGAAACACCATATATTTT.

The chain has TRBV11-2 and TRBJ1-1; D unclear. V lost 3 bases and J lost 4, with 12 bases in between. Germline V lookup: CDR1 SGHAT, CDR2 FQNNGV. The CDR3 has 14 amino acids. The CDR3 is CASSFALPGTEAFF. The CDR3 DNA sequence: TGTGCCAGCAGCTTCGCTCTCCCGGGCACTGAAGCTTTCTTT.

This clone showed up just a few times. The J gene is TRBJ2-2, the V gene TRBV7-2, with D maybe TRBD1 (5 bases). The CDR3 totals 14 residues. Germline V gene data show CDR1 as SGHTA and CDR2 as FQGNSA. V was pared by 3 bases and J by 7 bases, with 12 bases between. The chain's CDR3 is CASSFPGLSGELFF. The CDR3 DNA reads TGTGCCAGCAGCTTTCCAGGGCTTAGCGGGGAGCTGTTTTTT.

This clone has a handful of counts. The J gene is TRBJ1-4, the V gene TRBV12-3 or TRBV12-4; D gene unclear. V was shortened by 2 bases and J by 5 bases, with 3 bases between the two germline ends. The CDR3 has 12 amino acids. CDR3 sequence: CASSLLNEKLFF. CDR3 sequence (DNA): TGTGCCAGCAGTTTACTAAATGAAAAACTGTTTTTT.

CDR3 loop: CASTQGKNTIYF. CDR3 coding DNA: TGTGCCAGCACGCAGGGGAAGAACACCATATATTTT. The chain couples TRBV28 to TRBJ1-3, with TRBD1 as a possible D gene (6 bases). Trimming removed 7 bases at V and 7 bases at J, with 11 bases between. This CDR3 spans 12 amino acids. Germline V CDR1 and CDR2: MDHEN, SYDVKM.

This clone has only one observation. The V gene is TRBV3-1 (or the pseudogene TRBV3-2), the J gene TRBJ2-7, with TRBD2 identical over 9 bases. There are 15 residues in the CDR3. Trimming at V came to 1 base and at J to 4 bases, leaving 5 bases not matched to a gene. Germline V CDR1 and CDR2: LGHDT, YNNKEL (reference sequence). Here the CDR3 reads CASSQGLAVAYEQYF. The CDR3 bases are TGTGCCAGCAGCCAAGGACTAGCGGTTGCGTACGAGCAGTACTTC.

V gene TRBV7-9 combines with J gene TRBJ1-1, with D uncertain. V was pared by 5 bases and J by 1 base, with 8 bases between. Germline V gives CDR1 SEHNR, CDR2 FQNEAQ (reference sequence). This CDR3 spans 13 amino acids. CDR3 DNA sequence: TGTGCCAGCAGCAGAGCCGGGAACACTGAAGCTTTCTTT. It is translated as CASSRAGNTEAFF.

J is TRBJ1-5 and V is TRBV19; a weak D match, TRBD1 (5 bases). The CDR3 extends over 16 amino acids. Germline V lookup: CDR1 LNHDA, CDR2 SQIVND (reference sequence). Deletions cut 7 bases from V and 2 bases from J, with 18 bases between. The CDR3 region is CASMSRQTEGNQPQHF. In DNA, the CDR3 is TGTGCCAGTATGTCCCGACAGACCGAGGGCAATCAGCCCCAGCATTTT.

This chain links TRBV4-2 with TRBJ2-1; D possibly corresponds to TRBD1 (5 bases). CDR1 and CDR2 from the germline V gene are LGHNA and YNFKEQ. The CDR3 has 13 residues. The ends were cut back, 2 bases at V and 7 bases at J, with 9 bases in the middle. The CDR3 DNA reads TGTGCCAGCAGCCAACCAGGGTGGAATGAGCAGTTCTTC. Its protein product is CASSQPGWNEQFF.